This TCR beta chain was captured in a study of regulatory T cells in long-lasting Graves disease. Time point specified: newly diagnosed GD, antithyroid drugs for less than 3 months. After RNA was extracted from PBMCs, the TCR library was made from it. Study-level points and caveats: Favored usage of TRBV28, TRBJ1-2 and TRBJ2-5 was recorded in persistent disease.

This clonotype was observed many times. Its antigen remains unknown. Trimming took 5 bases from V and 1 from J; bases not matched to a gene: 6. Per the germline V gene, CDR1 is SEHNR and CDR2 is FQNEAQ (reference sequence). This CDR3 contains 15 residues. In building TCR beta libraries, iRepertoire HTBI primers were used together with Arm-PCR of CDR3 regions. TCRdb used MiXCR to reprocess the multiplex PCR reads, holding one entry per CDR3 protein. This sample has more than 300,000 distinct CDR3 sequences, with around 15% found just once. Another study also made use of these data, one on T cells in Graves' hyperthyroidism and ophthalmopathy.

The TCR originated in a woman between 18 and 30 years old with Graves disease. This specimen consisted of peripheral blood mononuclear cells (PBMCs), obtained at new diagnosis, from a patient treated with antithyroid drugs. The chain recombines TRBV7-9 with TRBJ2-3; TRBD1 agrees at 7 bases. CDR3 in amino acids: CASSARDSGTDTQYF. The CDR3 DNA sequence: TGTGCCAGCAGCGCCCGGGACAGCGGCACAGATACGCAGTATTTT. Supplemented by reference TRBV7-9 and TRBJ2-3, the full variable domain reads DTGVSQNPRHKITKRGQNVTFRCDPISEHNRLYWYRQTLGQGPEFLTYFQNEAQLEKSRLLSDRFSAERPKGSFSTLEIQRTEQGDSAMYLCASSARDSGTDTQYFGPGTRLTVL.